Presented here are 21 T cell receptor beta chains from one specimen sequenced in a study of identical twins. TCRdb re-derived calls from the 5' RACE reads in MiXCR, one entry per CDR3 protein. The table shows fewer than 650,000 distinct CDR3 sequences, with 7.1% occurring only once. The same data also contributed to another study, on yellow fever vaccine responses in identical twins.

The sample consisted of PBMCs. The receptor source for this set is a woman aged 18-29 years in good health.

This clonotype was recorded at least ten times. This sequence joins TRBV12-3 or TRBV12-4 and TRBJ2-3; 7 bases are a match to TRBD2. J lost 3 bases, V lost 6 bases, and 6 bases had no gene match. The CDR3 extends over 14 amino acids. This chain's CDR3 is CASSPSRGTDTQYF. As DNA, the CDR3 is TGTGCCAGCAGCCCCTCGCGGGGGACAGATACGCAGTATTTT.

This clonotype was observed many times. The chain carries TRBV28 and TRBJ2-7; 8 positions match TRBD2. After removal of 5 bases from V and 0 bases from J, the junction contained 6 bases not matched to a gene. The CDR3 is 15 residues long. From germline, CDR1 is MDHEN and CDR2 SYDVKM. The CDR3 reads CASSERGGPSYEQYV. Here the CDR3 DNA reads TGTGCCAGCAGTGAACGGGGGGGCCCCTCCTACGAGCAGTACGTC.

This clonotype turned up a few times. CDR3 coding DNA: TGTGCCAGCAGCTTGCCCGGGACAATAAGAAAGACCCAGTACTTC. It yields the protein CASSLPGTIRKTQYF. The rearrangement joins TRBV7-8 to TRBJ2-5, with D perhaps TRBD1 (6 bases). V lost 3 bases to trimming and J lost 6 bases, with 17 bases between them. The CDR3 is made up of 15 amino acids. The germline V gene has CDR1 SGHVS and CDR2 FQNEAQ.

This clonotype was seen at least ten times. J is TRBJ2-5 and V is TRBV12-3 or TRBV12-4, with TRBD2 matching over 13 bases. V shed 4 bases, J shed 0 bases, and the junction held 8 bases outside the gene matches. The CDR3 spans 18 residues. The CDR3: CASSSGLAGVLYQETQYF. Written as DNA, the CDR3 is TGTGCCAGCAGTTCCGGACTAGCGGGAGTTTTGTACCAAGAGACCCAGTACTTC.

This clonotype has more than one count but fewer than ten. CDR3 protein: CASSLGFTSGRAYEQYF. Here the CDR3 DNA reads TGTGCCAGCAGCTTAGGGTTTACTAGCGGGAGGGCCTACGAGCAGTACTTC. The chain couples TRBV11-2 to TRBJ2-7; TRBD2 agrees at 13 bases. This CDR3 is 17 amino acids long. V lost 1 base to trimming and J lost 2 bases; unmatched junction nucleotides: 5. Per the germline V gene, CDR1 is SGHAT and CDR2 is FQNNGV.

In its sample, this clonotype was seen a few times. The genes are TRBV12-3 or TRBV12-4 and TRBJ2-3, with 10 positions matching TRBD2. This CDR3 comprises 17 residues. J gave up 3 bases and V 5 bases, and 11 bases lay outside the gene matches. In nucleotides, the CDR3 is TGTGCCAGCAGTGAGGGGGGTGGGGGACTAGCGACAGATACGCAGTATTTT. It is translated as CASSEGGGGLATDTQYF.

The rearrangement links TRBV7-9 to TRBJ1-2; D possibly corresponds to TRBD1 (6 bases). The CDR3 extends over 13 amino acids. Germline CDR1 reads SEHNR; CDR2 reads FQNEAQ (reference sequence). V was shortened by 5 bases and J by 4 bases, with 11 bases between the two germline ends. The CDR3 DNA follows: TGTGCCAGCAGCGGGGGCGGGCTCTATGGCTACACCTTC. This translates into CASSGGGLYGYTF.

This clonotype was counted many times. The rearrangement uses TRBV6-5 and TRBJ1-5, with 7 bases fitting TRBD1. This CDR3 has 12 amino acids. V shed 8 bases, J shed 9 bases, and the junction held 7 bases outside the gene matches. Germline V gene sequence: CDR1 MNHEY, CDR2 SVGAGI. CDR3 sequence (DNA): TGTGCCAGCTGGAGGGGGCAGGGGCCCCAGCATTTT. It specifies CASWRGQGPQHF.

DNA for the CDR3: TGTGCCAGCGGGTTCCAGGGAAATGGCAATCAGCCCCAGCATTTT. It is translated as CASGFQGNGNQPQHF. The chain is built from TRBV27 and TRBJ1-5; TRBD1 might be the D (5 bases). The CDR3 runs to 15 residues. Between the trimmed V and J ends, which lost 8 bases and 2 bases, there was a span of 16 bases. The germline V gene has CDR1 MNHEY and CDR2 SMNVEV (reference sequence).

The DNA for the CDR3 is TGCGCCAGCAGCCAAGACCCGGGGACGATAAACAATGAGCAGTTCTTC. This gives the protein CASSQDPGTINNEQFF. V is TRBV4-1 and J is TRBJ2-1; possibly TRBD1 or TRBD2 for D (5 bases each). The CDR3 covers 16 residues. V was clipped by 0 bases and J by 5 bases, with 14 bases between them. CDR1 and CDR2 (germline): MGHRA, YSYEKL.

Many counts were recorded for this clonotype. This rearrangement joins TRBV11-1 to TRBJ1-4, with 9 bases identical to TRBD1. V was pared by 5 bases and J by 0 bases, with 13 bases of the junction left unmatched. The CDR3 runs to 19 residues. In germline, CDR1 is SGHAT, CDR2 FQDESV (reference sequence). The CDR3 spells CASSRGETGGSATNEKLFF. In nucleotides, the CDR3 is TGTGCCAGCAGCCGGGGTGAGACAGGGGGATCCGCAACTAATGAAAAACTGTTTTTT.

This chain joins TRBV6-1 and TRBJ2-7; TRBD1 matches at 8 bases. This CDR3 spans 15 amino acids. Germline lookup yields CDR1 MNHNS and CDR2 SASEGT. The J segment lost 0 bases and the V segment lost 6 bases, leaving 7 bases of the junction unmatched. The CDR3 region has the DNA TGTGCCAGCAGCAATACAGGGGGTCCCTCCTACGAGCAGTACTTC. Translating gives CASSNTGGPSYEQYF.

This clonotype was picked up many times. V and J are TRBV12-3 or TRBV12-4 and TRBJ2-7, with TRBD1 matching 7 bases. Losses at the gene ends were 2 bases for V and 2 bases for J; bases not matched to a gene: 9. The CDR3 covers 16 residues. The CDR3 DNA sequence: TGTGCCAGCAGTTTACTGCTCGGGACAGAACCCTACGAGCAGTACTTC. Protein: CASSLLLGTEPYEQYF.

There are a few counts of this clonotype. The chain couples TRBV5-1 to TRBJ2-7; 8 nucleotides line up with TRBD1. Trimming took 4 bases from V and 6 from J; bases not matched to a gene: 3. Looked up from germline, CDR1 is SGHRS and CDR2 is YFSETQ. The CDR3 is 12 residues long. The CDR3 loop is CASSQDRGEQYV. The CDR3 DNA reads as TGCGCCAGCAGCCAAGACAGGGGCGAGCAGTACGTC.

This clonotype was seen at least ten times. The chain links TRBV12-3 or TRBV12-4 to TRBJ2-7; 7 nucleotides match TRBD1. J lost 3 bases, V lost 2 bases, and 7 bases had no gene match. The CDR3 consists of 15 residues. The CDR3 sequence: CASSLWGQILYEQYF. Written as DNA, the CDR3 is TGTGCCAGCAGTTTATGGGGACAGATACTCTACGAGCAGTACTTC.

This clonotype was recorded a few times. The chain uses TRBV20-1 and TRBJ2-2; weak D call: TRBD2 (6 bases). In germline, CDR1 is DFQATT, CDR2 SNEGSKA (reference sequence). The CDR3 totals 15 residues. Trimming took off 0 bases at V and 3 bases at J, with 11 bases between the two ends. CDR3 protein: CSAREGGRDTGELFF. For the CDR3, the DNA is TGCAGTGCTAGAGAGGGGGGTCGGGACACCGGGGAGCTGTTTTTT.

This clonotype has more than one count but fewer than ten. The V call is TRBV29-1, the J call TRBJ2-7; 7 nucleotides align to TRBD2. V was clipped by 7 bases and J by 3 bases; unmatched bases: 9. The CDR3 has 13 residues. In germline, CDR1 is SQVTM, CDR2 ANQGSEA. The CDR3 protein is CSALGGGSYEQYF. The CDR3 coding sequence is TGCAGCGCCCTGGGAGGCGGGAGCTACGAGCAGTACTTC.

The chain joins TRBV29-1 to TRBJ2-5, with D perhaps being TRBD1 or TRBD2 (5 bases each). CDR1 and CDR2 (germline): SQVTM, ANQGSEA. V was pared by 3 bases and J by 1 base, with 9 bases between. The CDR3 covers 13 residues. CDR3: CSVDEGPQETQYF. The DNA of the CDR3 is TGCAGCGTTGACGAGGGGCCCCAAGAGACCCAGTACTTC.

The chain combines TRBV5-1 with TRBJ2-5; unclear D gene. V was pared by 1 base and J by 2 bases, with 9 bases between. Germline CDR1 reads SGHRS; CDR2 reads YFSETQ. This CDR3 is 14 amino acids long. The CDR3 nucleotides read TGCGCCAGCAGCTTGACAGCCACTCAAGAGACCCAGTACTTC. It yields the protein CASSLTATQETQYF. The full variable domain, completed using reference TRBV5-1 and TRBJ2-5, is KAGVTQTPRYLIKTRGQQVTLSCSPISGHRSVSWYQQTPGQGLQFLFEYFSETQRNKGNFPGRFSGRQFSNSRSEMNVSTLELGDSALYLCASSLTATQETQYFGPGTRLLVL.

The sample holds many counts of this clonotype. This chain connects TRBV27 to TRBJ2-3, with D uncertain. CDR1 and CDR2 (germline): MNHEY, SMNVEV (reference sequence). This CDR3 has 13 amino acids. Trimming shortened V by 2 bases and J by 8 bases, and 11 bases separated the two germline ends. CDR3 in amino acids: CASSLSRSGTQYF. For the CDR3, the DNA is TGTGCCAGCAGTTTAAGCAGGTCGGGTACGCAGTATTTT.

V gene TRBV7-9 combines with J gene TRBJ2-3; 7 bases match TRBD2. Germline CDR1 reads SEHNR; CDR2 reads FQNEAQ (reference sequence). This CDR3 is 14 amino acids long. After removal of 0 bases from V and 6 bases from J, the junction contained 3 bases not matched to a gene. CDR3 nucleotide sequence: TGTGCCAGCAGCTTAGCGGGTAGCGGGGATACGCAGTATTTT. This gives the protein CASSLAGSGDTQYF.